The 29 T cell receptor beta chains reported below all come from one sample, sequenced in a study of T cell repertoires in cytomegalovirus infection (dated by TCRdb to between 2018 and 2021). Data came from an Illumina HiSeq 1500. TCRdb itself trimmed the public reads at Q25 with fastp, ran MiXCR and retained productive beta chains. Rows are unified per CDR3 protein, each entry keeping the most common DNA and genes. The sample table holds 150,000 to 200,000 distinct CDR3 sequences, of which approximately 20% were seen once. The ten largest clones add up to 2.5% to 3% of the sample. Source material: PBMCs. Source of these receptors: a human donor in good health (CMV status not recorded). Some clones in this sample may be carry-over from other donors' samples.

CDR3 region: CASSVVRETQYF. For the CDR3, the DNA is TGCGCCAGCAGTGTGGTTCGGGAGACCCAGTACTTC. The chain recombines TRBV5-1 with TRBJ2-5; D uncertain. Germline V CDR1 and CDR2: SGHRS, YFSETQ. The CDR3 contains 12 residues. The V gene lost 5 bases and the J gene lost 5 bases, with 10 bases spanning the gap.

V and J are TRBV7-2 and TRBJ2-2; TRBD2 might be the D (6 bases). This CDR3 spans 15 amino acids. The germline CDR1 and CDR2 sequences are SGHTA and FQGNSA. Trimming removed 2 bases at V and 5 bases at J, with 12 bases between. The chain's CDR3 is CASSLYGSGTGELFF. CDR3 nucleotide sequence: TGTGCCAGCAGCTTATACGGGAGCGGGACCGGGGAGCTGTTTTTT.

This clonotype occurred many times. The V and J genes are TRBV7-2 and TRBJ2-1, with D perhaps TRBD2 (6 bases). CDR3 length equals 15 residues. V lost 5 bases and J lost 2, with 13 bases in between. Germline V gene data show CDR1 as SGHTA and CDR2 as FQGNSA. CDR3 amino acids: CASSGWDLPYNEQFF. The DNA of the CDR3 is TGTGCCAGCAGCGGTTGGGACTTACCCTACAATGAGCAGTTCTTC.

This clonotype was found a few times. The rearrangement links TRBV24-1 to TRBJ2-1, with TRBD2 matching 11 bases. The V segment lost 6 bases and the J segment 0 bases; nucleotides outside the gene matches: 15. Per germline, CDR1 KGHDR and CDR2 SFDVKD. The CDR3 loop spans 20 amino acids. Here the CDR3 DNA reads TGTGCCACCAGTACATCACTAGCGGGAGACCTAAGAGGCTCCTACAATGAGCAGTTCTTC. Protein sequence: CATSTSLAGDLRGSYNEQFF.

This clonotype has just a few counts. The chain couples TRBV18 to TRBJ2-7; no reliable D call. This CDR3 region has 13 residues. Trimming removed 3 bases at V and 4 bases at J, with 10 bases between. Germline CDR1 KGHSH, CDR2 LQKENI. Written as DNA, the CDR3 is TGTGCCAGCTCACCTGCAAGCGCGTACGAGCAGTACTTC. It specifies CASSPASAYEQYF.

About this clonotype: An end of the junction does not agree with germline; a read error may underlie this. The chain employs TRBV6-2 or TRBV6-3 and TRBJ2-7; no definite D call. The CDR3 loop spans 14 amino acids. CDR1 is MNHEY, CDR2 SVGEGT, per germline. CDR3 protein: CASTLSTSSSEQYF. The CDR3 DNA reads as TGTGCCAGCACCCTATCGACCAGTTCCTCCGAGCAGTACTTC.

This sequence joins TRBV23-1 and TRBJ2-7; 12 nucleotides agree with TRBD2. TRBV23-1 is assigned to the ORF class and has an uncertain function. Losses at the gene ends were 3 bases for V and 3 bases for J; bases not matched to a gene: 6. The CDR3 is 16 residues long. The CDR3 loop reads CASSHRLAGEDYEQYF. The CDR3 DNA reads as TGCGCCAGCAGTCATCGACTAGCGGGGGAGGACTACGAGCAGTACTTC.

This clonotype was detected ten times or more. The chain couples TRBV7-3 to TRBJ1-1; no clear D. The V gene lost 5 bases and the J gene lost 0 bases, with 7 bases spanning the gap. Germline CDR1 SGHTA, CDR2 FQGTGA. The CDR3 contains 13 residues. The CDR3 nucleotides are TGTGCCAGCAGCCCCTCAGTGAACACTGAAGCTTTCTTT. Translation gives CASSPSVNTEAFF.

This clonotype was observed a few times. This chain joins TRBV30 and TRBJ2-1, with D perhaps matching TRBD1 or TRBD2 (5 bases each). Trimming pared 1 base from V and 12 bases from J, leaving 16 bases between. The CDR3 has 13 residues. Germline V gene sequence: CDR1 GTSNPN, CDR2 SVGIG (reference sequence). The CDR3 reads CAWSGGVGVSQFF. In DNA form, the CDR3 reads TGTGCCTGGAGTGGAGGGGTAGGGGTTTCGCAGTTCTTC.

As to this clonotype: It may be a read error: a sequence one base away is much more abundant. The rearrangement links TRBV19 to TRBJ2-1, with unresolved D. V gave up 7 bases and J gave up 6 bases, with 13 bases separating them. This CDR3 has 13 residues. Germline CDR1 reads LNHDA; CDR2 reads SQIVND (reference sequence). The CDR3, as DNA: TGTGCCAGTACCAGTGGGTTCGGCAATGAGCAGTTCTTC. It yields the protein CASTSGFGNEQFF.

This clonotype was seen ten or more times. The rearrangement links TRBV7-3 to TRBJ2-1; 7 bases are a match to TRBD2. The CDR3 spans 14 residues. Per the germline V gene, CDR1 is SGHTA and CDR2 is FQGTGA. V shed 2 bases and J 12 bases; nucleotides not matched to a gene: 10. CDR3 bases: TGTGCCAGCAGCTTAGCGGGAGAGAAGGTCGTGCAGTTCTTC. It translates to CASSLAGEKVVQFF. Drawing the rest from reference TRBV7-3 and TRBJ2-1, the complete variable domain is GAGVSQTPSNKVTEKGKYVELRCDPISGHTALYWYRQSLGQGPEFLIYFQGTGAADDSGLPNDRFFAVRPEGSVSTLKIQRTERGDSAVYLCASSLAGEKVVQFFGPGTRLTVL.

This clonotype was counted ten times or more. CDR3 protein: CASSSQVMLSGNTIYF. CDR3 DNA: TGTGCCAGCAGCTCCCAGGTTATGCTCTCCGGAAACACCATATATTTT. This sequence joins TRBV7-8 and TRBJ1-3; D is unclear. This CDR3 spans 16 amino acids. Between the trimmed V and J ends, which lost 4 bases and 4 bases, there was a span of 17 bases. Germline values: CDR1 SGHVS, CDR2 FQNEAQ. The variable domain in full, completed from reference TRBV7-8 and TRBJ1-3, reads GAGVSQSPRYKVAKRGQDVALRCDPISGHVSLFWYQQALGQGPEFLTYFQNEAQLDKSGLPSDRFFAERPEGSVSTLKIQRTQQEDSAVYLCASSSQVMLSGNTIYFGEGSWLTVV.

This clonotype has at least ten counts. The CDR3 DNA reads as TGTGCCAGCAGTCGTCAACTCGATTCACCCCTCCACTTT. Protein: CASSRQLDSPLHF. The chain combines TRBV7-3 with TRBJ1-6; the D is unclear. Per the germline V gene, CDR1 is SGHTA and CDR2 is FQGTGA. CDR3 length equals 13 residues. With 6 bases removed from V and 8 bases from J, the gap between germline ends came to 11 bases.

This clonotype was counted many times. The chain links TRBV7-9 to TRBJ2-5, with 9 bases matching TRBD1. Germline V lookup: CDR1 SEHNR, CDR2 FQNEAQ (reference sequence). V was pared by 1 base and J by 1 base, with 4 bases of the junction left unmatched. CDR3 length: 16 residues. The CDR3 DNA follows: TGTGCCAGCAGCTTAGATGGGACAGGGCTCCAAGAGACCCAGTACTTC. This translates into CASSLDGTGLQETQYF.

This clonotype was found many times. The chain has TRBV6-1 and TRBJ1-5; TRBD1 matches 7 bases. CDR3 length: 16 amino acids. Germline CDR1 reads MNHNS; CDR2 reads SASEGT. The ends lost 2 bases at V and 4 bases at J; junction bases unmatched: 8. CDR3 sequence: CASSEKGQGGNQPQHF. CDR3 nucleotides: TGTGCCAGCAGTGAAAAGGGGCAGGGGGGAAATCAGCCCCAGCATTTT.

V and J are TRBV10-3 and TRBJ2-1; TRBD1 matches at 9 bases. Germline V gene sequence: CDR1 ENHRY, CDR2 SYGVKD. Unmatched junction bases numbered 4, after V lost 6 bases and J lost 4 bases. The length of the CDR3 is 14 residues. Here the CDR3 reads CAISKDRGYNEQFF. The CDR3 DNA is TGTGCCATCAGCAAGGACAGGGGTTACAATGAGCAGTTCTTC.

In this sample, this clonotype turned up a few times. The genes are TRBV4-1 and TRBJ2-5; 8 nucleotides align to TRBD1. The V gene's germline CDR1 is MGHRA and CDR2 YSYEKL. The CDR3 contains 15 residues. V gave up 4 bases and J gave up 2 bases; unmatched junction bases: 6. The CDR3 nucleotides are TGCGCCAGCAGCCTGTGGACAGGGCGACAAGAGACCCAGTACTTC. Translation gives CASSLWTGRQETQYF.

The chain recombines TRBV20-1 with TRBJ2-7; maybe TRBD2 (5 bases). This CDR3 has 15 residues. Germline values: CDR1 DFQATT, CDR2 SNEGSKA (reference sequence). The V and J ends lost 5 bases and 4 bases respectively, with 21 bases between them. Here the CDR3 reads CSAAERVTMGYEQYF. The DNA of the CDR3 is TGCAGTGCTGCAGAGAGGGTGACAATGGGGTACGAGCAGTACTTC.

The CDR3 sequence: CASSLDVGNQETQYF. The CDR3 coding sequence is TGTGCCAGCAGCTTAGATGTCGGGAACCAAGAGACCCAGTACTTC. This chain joins TRBV7-9 and TRBJ2-5; weak D call: TRBD2 (5 bases). The V gene's germline CDR1 is SEHNR and CDR2 FQNEAQ (reference sequence). The CDR3 contains 15 residues. V gave up 1 base and J gave up 0 bases, with 9 bases separating them.

The chain has TRBV11-2 and TRBJ2-2, with D perhaps TRBD1 (5 bases). The ends were cut back, 6 bases at V and 7 bases at J, with 15 bases in the middle. Germline CDR1 SGHAT, CDR2 FQNNGV. The CDR3 contains 14 residues. CDR3 residues: CASSFDRLDGELFF. CDR3 sequence (DNA): TGTGCCAGCAGTTTCGACAGATTAGACGGGGAGCTGTTTTTT.

The CDR3 DNA sequence: TGCGCCAGCAGCCCCGGGAGAATTTCTGAAAAACTGTTTTTT. The encoded protein is CASSPGRISEKLFF. The gene calls are TRBV5-1 and TRBJ1-4, with D unclear. V lost 4 bases, J lost 7 bases, and 14 bases lay in between. Germline V CDR1 and CDR2: SGHRS, YFSETQ. The CDR3 length is 14 residues.

The chain links TRBV5-4 to TRBJ1-6, with unresolved D. The germline V gene encodes CDR1 SGHNT and CDR2 YYREEE (reference sequence). The length of the CDR3 is 16 residues. Trimming removed 0 bases from V and 5 bases from J, with 12 bases in between. This chain's CDR3 is CASSLDETGHNSPLHF. CDR3 in DNA: TGTGCCAGCAGCTTGGATGAGACTGGGCATAATTCACCCCTCCACTTT.

This clonotype came up once. CDR3 protein: CSARVDGTSGYQETQYF. In DNA, the CDR3 is TGCAGTGCTAGAGTTGATGGGACTAGCGGTTACCAAGAGACCCAGTACTTC. This rearrangement joins TRBV20-1 to TRBJ2-5; 11 bases are shared with TRBD2. With 1 base clipped from V and 0 bases from J, the junction kept 7 bases outside the gene matches. Germline CDR1 DFQATT, CDR2 SNEGSKA (reference sequence). This CDR3 has 17 residues.

The sample holds a few counts of this clonotype. The chain joins TRBV11-2 to TRBJ1-2, with D possibly TRBD1 on 5 matching bases. Germline V lookup: CDR1 SGHAT, CDR2 FQNNGV. Trimming stripped 5 bases from V and 2 bases from J, with 15 bases between. CDR3 size: 15 residues. The CDR3 protein is CASSPRRGTNYGYTF. The CDR3 DNA is TGTGCCAGCAGCCCCAGGAGGGGTACGAACTATGGCTACACCTTC.

J is TRBJ2-7 and V is TRBV19; 8 bases are a match to TRBD1. Germline V gene data show CDR1 as LNHDA and CDR2 as SQIVND (reference sequence). The CDR3 sequence is 13 residues long. J was trimmed by 6 bases and V by 4 bases; bases with no gene match: 5. The CDR3 sequence: CASSRQGSSEQYF. The DNA for the CDR3 is TGTGCCAGTAGTAGACAGGGGAGTTCCGAGCAGTACTTC.

In its sample, this clonotype was seen a few times. The CDR3 spells CASSMVQINSPLHF. The CDR3 region has the DNA TGTGCCAGTAGTATGGTACAGATAAATTCACCCCTCCACTTT. The genes are TRBV19 and TRBJ1-6; D remains unclear. The CDR3 runs to 14 residues. Deletions cut 3 bases from V and 7 bases from J, with 10 bases between. The germline V gene has CDR1 LNHDA and CDR2 SQIVND (reference sequence).

This clonotype has more than one count but fewer than ten. The chain uses TRBV6-1 and TRBJ2-1; 13 bases align to TRBD2. The CDR3 extends over 14 amino acids. V lost 5 bases and J lost 10; bases outside the gene matches: 5. Per the germline V gene, CDR1 is MNHNS and CDR2 is SASEGT. Here the CDR3 DNA reads TGTGCCAGCAGTACTAGCGGGAGGGCCTGGGAGCAGTTCTTC. Protein: CASSTSGRAWEQFF.

In this sample, this clonotype turned up many times. The chain uses TRBV11-2 and TRBJ2-3, with 8 bases aligning to TRBD2. The trim removed 3 bases at V and 8 bases at J, leaving 7 bases unmatched. From germline, CDR1 is SGHAT and CDR2 FQNNGV. This CDR3 comprises 14 residues. CDR3 sequence: CASSFPGTRSTQYF. The CDR3 DNA follows: TGTGCCAGCAGCTTTCCCGGGACTAGGAGTACGCAGTATTTT.

The chain recombines TRBV19 with TRBJ1-1; D perhaps matches TRBD1 (5 bases). The CDR3 consists of 14 residues. Trimming stripped 6 bases from V and 1 base from J, with 12 bases between. Germline V CDR1 and CDR2: LNHDA, SQIVND (reference sequence). The chain's CDR3 is CASSPRGENTEAFF. CDR3 nucleotides: TGTGCCAGTAGCCCTCGGGGGGAGAACACTGAAGCTTTCTTT. Filled out from reference TRBV19 and TRBJ1-1, the complete variable domain reads DGGITQSPKYLFRKEGQNVTLSCEQNLNHDAMYWYRQDPGQGLRLIYYSQIVNDFQKGDIAEGYSVSREKKESFPLTVTSAQKNPTAFYLCASSPRGENTEAFFGQGTRLTVV.